The 18 T cell receptor beta chains in this list originate from one sample, sequenced in a study of tumor and adjacent non-tumor tissue in lung cancer. TCRbeta libraries were built with three rounds of nested PCR, modified from ARM-PCR. TCRdb processed the multiplex PCR reads anew with MiXCR; each CDR3 protein has one entry. This repertoire shows 50,000 or so distinct CDR3 sequences, roughly 69% found once; its top ten account for roughly 25%. No cell sorting was done before RNA was extracted from the tissue. More than 3 cm separated this lung sample from the edge of the tumor. Sequences were obtained from distant non-tumor lung tissue. The receptors originated from a woman aged 60 to 75 with non-small cell lung cancer.

About this clonotype: It may be a read error: a sequence one base away is much more abundant. This chain joins TRBV4-3 and TRBJ2-7, with 8 positions matching TRBD2. Germline CDR1 is LGHNA and CDR2 is YSLEER. Unmatched junction bases numbered 7, after V lost 4 bases and J lost 2 bases. This CDR3 has 15 residues. This CDR3 reads CASSPRLARTYEQYF. The CDR3 DNA reads as TGCGCCAGCAGCCCGCGACTAGCGCGAACCTACGAGCAGTACTTC.

A remark on this clonotype: One base away lies a much larger clone, so this may be a sequencing read error. The CDR3 reads CACSLGTGSTDTQYF. CDR3 DNA: TGTGCCTGCAGCTTGGGGACAGGGAGCACAGATACGCAGTATTTT. The V call is TRBV5-4, the J call TRBJ2-3; 9 positions agree with TRBD1. This CDR3 is built from 15 residues. Germline CDR1 reads SGHNT; CDR2 reads YYREEE (reference sequence). The whole variable domain, remainder taken from reference TRBV5-4 and TRBJ2-3, is ETGVTQSPTHLIKTRGQQVTLRCSSQSGHNTVSWYQQALGQGPQFIFQYYREEENGRGNFPPRFSGLQFPNYSSELNVNALELDDSALYLCACSLGTGSTDTQYFGPGTRLTVL.

Regarding this clonotype: A read error may account for a junction end that differs from germline. The rearrangement joins TRBV12-3 or TRBV12-4 to TRBJ2-1; maybe TRBD1 (6 bases). This CDR3 is built from 15 residues. The CDR3 DNA reads TGTGCCAGCAGTGGAGACCAGCAGCAGGGGAATGATCAGTTCTTC. It codes for CASSGDQQQGNDQFF.

In the case of this clonotype: A much more abundant neighbour one base away suggests this may be a read error. The rearrangement links TRBV11-2 to TRBJ2-3; D is perhaps TRBD1 or TRBD2 (5 bases each). Germline assignment: CDR1 SGHAT and CDR2 FQNNGV. The V and J ends lost 4 bases and 3 bases respectively, with 14 bases between them. The CDR3 length is 15 residues. CDR3 protein: CASSYDSTGTDTQYF. CDR3 in DNA: TGTGCCAGCAGCTACGACAGTACGGGGACAGATACGCAGTATTTT.

This clonotype is labeled medium-sized. V usage is TRBV4-3 and J usage is TRBJ1-5; D perhaps matches TRBD1 (5 bases). The CDR3 length is 15 residues. V dropped 1 base and J dropped 1 base, with 8 bases sitting between them. The germline gives CDR1 LGHNA, CDR2 YSLEER. The CDR3 nucleotides are TGCGCCAGCAGCCAAGGGACATTAAGCAATCAGCCCCAGCATTTT. Translated, it gives CASSQGTLSNQPQHF.

In regard to this clonotype: The CDR3 does not close with the conserved phenylalanine or tryptophan, likely indicating a read error. This rearrangement joins TRBV20-1 to TRBJ1-2; TRBD1 aligns across 7 bases. There are 13 residues in the CDR3. V shed 7 bases and J 4 bases; nucleotides not matched to a gene: 9. The germline CDR1 and CDR2 sequences are DFQATT and SNEGSKA (reference sequence). The CDR3 reads CSVEAGGIYGYTI. The CDR3 DNA follows: TGCAGTGTTGAGGCAGGGGGGATCTATGGCTACACCATC.

This clonotype is labeled medium-sized. The DNA of the CDR3 is TGTGCCAGCAGTGAAACTAGCGCGGATACGCAGTATTTT. The encoded protein is CASSETSADTQYF. The rearrangement joins TRBV6-1 to TRBJ2-3; 7 bases agree with TRBD2. Germline V gene sequence: CDR1 MNHNS, CDR2 SASEGT. This CDR3 region has 13 residues. With 2 bases clipped from V and 6 bases from J, the junction kept 2 bases outside the gene matches.

In the case of this clonotype: It is likely a read error, because the conserved phenylalanine at the end of the CDR3 is missing. This chain links TRBV14 with TRBJ2-7; D unclear. The CDR3 totals 12 residues. The germline V gene encodes CDR1 SGHDN and CDR2 FVKESK. V was cut by 8 bases and J by 6 bases, with 14 bases left in between. For the CDR3, the DNA is TGTGCCAGCCGTCCAGACCGCCGCGAGCAGTACCTC. As protein: CASRPDRREQYL.

This clonotype was found many times. The V and J genes are TRBV5-5 and TRBJ1-3; D is undetermined. In germline, CDR1 is SGHKS, CDR2 YYEKEE (reference sequence). The CDR3 consists of 17 residues. Trimming took off 1 base at V and 0 bases at J, with 14 bases between the two ends. The CDR3 nucleotides are TGTGCCAGCAGCTTGCGGCACACCTTTAGCTCTGGAAACACCATATATTTT. Protein sequence: CASSLRHTFSSGNTIYF.

Remarks on this clonotype: The junction departs from germline at one end; a sequencing error may be responsible. The chain joins TRBV29-1 to TRBJ1-1; D gene ambiguous. The CDR3 runs 8 residues. Germline CDR1 and CDR2: SQVTM and ANQGSEA. CDR3 protein: CGAREAFF. The CDR3 bases are TGCGGCGCCCGGGAAGCCTTCTTT. The full variable domain, rest sourced from reference TRBV29-1 and TRBJ1-1, is SAVISQKPSRDICQRGTSLTIQCQVDSQVTMMFWYRQQPGQSLTLIATANQGSEATYESGFVIDKFPISRPNLTFSTLTVSNMSPEDSSIYLCGAREAFFGQGTRLTVV.

Turning to this clonotype: At one boundary the junction diverges from the germline segment, which might be a read error. The rearrangement joins TRBV29-1 to TRBJ1-1, with a possible D match to TRBD1 (5 bases). CDR1 is SQVTM, CDR2 ANQGSEA, per germline. The CDR3 consists of 14 residues. The CDR3 sequence: CSADSPNMITVAFF. The CDR3 DNA is TGCAGCGCTGACAGTCCGAACATGATCACTGTAGCTTTCTTT.

V is TRBV28 and J is TRBJ2-7; D unclear. The CDR3 spans 15 residues. Germline assignment: CDR1 MDHEN and CDR2 SYDVKM. V was trimmed by 3 bases and J by 5 bases, leaving 17 bases between them. The CDR3 protein is CASSLIGSRSNEQYF. The CDR3 DNA sequence: TGTGCCAGCAGTTTGATAGGCAGTCGTTCAAACGAGCAGTACTTC.

Details on this clonotype: Its ends do not fully match the called genes, so a read error is possible. The genes are TRBV30 and TRBJ1-6; D is undetermined. Germline values: CDR1 GTSNPN, CDR2 SVGIG (reference sequence). CDR3 length: 13 amino acids. In nucleotides, the CDR3 is TGTGCCTGGACGGCGGAGTATAATTCACCCCTCCGCTTT. This translates into CAWTAEYNSPLRF. Based on the CDR3 plus reference TRBV30 and TRBJ1-6, the full variable domain is SQTIHQWPATLVQPVGSPLSLECTVEGTSNPNLYWYRQAAGRGLQLLFYSVGIGQISSEVPQNLSASRPQDRQFILSSKKLLLSDSGFYLCAWTAEYNSPLRFGNGTRLTVT.

Note on this clonotype: This CDR3 fails to terminate in the conserved phenylalanine or tryptophan, so it likely reflects a read error. The chain employs TRBV28 and TRBJ2-1; 10 nucleotides line up with TRBD1. With 6 bases clipped from V and 8 bases from J, the junction kept 7 bases outside the gene matches. Germline-derived CDR1 and CDR2 are MDHEN and SYDVKM. The CDR3 extends over 14 amino acids. Written as DNA, the CDR3 is TGTGCCAGCAGCCGGACAGGGGGATACGATGAGCAGTTCATC. Translating gives CASSRTGGYDEQFI.

Comments on this clonotype: Germline is not matched at one junction end, which may reflect a read error. V usage is TRBV6-6 and J usage is TRBJ1-1; D is uncertain. Germline CDR1 reads MNHNY; CDR2 reads SVGAGI (reference sequence). The CDR3 is 13 amino acids. DNA for the CDR3: TGTGCCAGTAGTTATCCCCAGAACACTGTAGCTTTCTTT. This gives the protein CASSYPQNTVAFF.

As regards this clonotype: Germline and junction disagree at one end, which may indicate a read error. V usage is TRBV6-6 and J usage is TRBJ2-2, with D possibly TRBD2 on 5 matching bases. Germline CDR1 and CDR2: MNHNY and SVGAGI (reference sequence). The CDR3 is made up of 14 amino acids. The CDR3 sequence is CASSYQTNTGELLF. The DNA of the CDR3 is TGTGCCAGCAGTTATCAGACGAACACCGGGGAGCTGCTTTTT.

Only a few counts were recorded for this clonotype. The chain carries TRBV6-4 and TRBJ2-2, with 11 bases that match TRBD2. From germline, CDR1 is MRHNA and CDR2 SNTAGT. The CDR3 length is 17 residues. Germline trimming cut 6 bases from V and 6 bases from J; bases unmatched to any gene: 12. CDR3 in amino acids: CASSSGETSGAAGELFF. CDR3 nucleotides: TGTGCCAGCAGCTCCGGGGAGACTAGCGGGGCGGCCGGGGAGCTGTTTTTT.

This clonotype was picked up a small number of times. This CDR3 is missing its conserved last phenylalanine or tryptophan, likely due to a read error. V gene TRBV11-2 combines with J gene TRBJ1-1; 8 bases line up with TRBD1. The germline CDR1 and CDR2 sequences are SGHAT and FQNNGV. V shed 8 bases and J 0 bases; nucleotides not matched to a gene: 11. CDR3 length equals 16 residues. The CDR3 sequence: CASGSGDRCMNTEAFS. CDR3 DNA sequence: TGTGCCAGCGGATCCGGGGACAGGTGCATGAACACTGAAGCTTTCTCT.